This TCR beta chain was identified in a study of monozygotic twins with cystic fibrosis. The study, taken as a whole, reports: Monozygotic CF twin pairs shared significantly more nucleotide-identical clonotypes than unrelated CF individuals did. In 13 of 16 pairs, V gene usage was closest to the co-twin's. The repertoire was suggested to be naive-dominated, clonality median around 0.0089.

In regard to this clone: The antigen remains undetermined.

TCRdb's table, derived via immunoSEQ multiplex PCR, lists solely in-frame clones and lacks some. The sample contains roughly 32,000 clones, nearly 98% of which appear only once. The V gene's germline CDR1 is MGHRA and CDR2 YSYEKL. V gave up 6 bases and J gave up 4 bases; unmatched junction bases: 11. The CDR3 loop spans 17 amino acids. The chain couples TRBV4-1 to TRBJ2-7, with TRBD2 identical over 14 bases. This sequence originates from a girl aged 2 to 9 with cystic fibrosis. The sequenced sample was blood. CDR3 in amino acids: CASRSRTSGRLMYEQYF. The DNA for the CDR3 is TGCGCCAGCAGGAGTAGGACTAGCGGGAGGTTGATGTACGAGCAGTACTTC.